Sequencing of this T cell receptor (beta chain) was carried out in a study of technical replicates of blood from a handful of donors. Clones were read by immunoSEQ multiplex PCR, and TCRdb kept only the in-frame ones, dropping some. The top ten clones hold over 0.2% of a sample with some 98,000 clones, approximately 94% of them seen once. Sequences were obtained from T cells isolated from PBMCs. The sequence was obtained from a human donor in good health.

The CDR3, as DNA: TGTGCCAGCAGGGGACAGGACAATGAGCAGTTCTTC. Amino acid sequence: CASRGQDNEQFF. The genes are TRBV2 and TRBJ2-1; TRBD1 matches 8 bases. This CDR3 region has 12 residues. Germline loops: CDR1 SNHLY, CDR2 FYNNEI. Unmatched junction bases numbered 0, after V lost 6 bases and J lost 5 bases.